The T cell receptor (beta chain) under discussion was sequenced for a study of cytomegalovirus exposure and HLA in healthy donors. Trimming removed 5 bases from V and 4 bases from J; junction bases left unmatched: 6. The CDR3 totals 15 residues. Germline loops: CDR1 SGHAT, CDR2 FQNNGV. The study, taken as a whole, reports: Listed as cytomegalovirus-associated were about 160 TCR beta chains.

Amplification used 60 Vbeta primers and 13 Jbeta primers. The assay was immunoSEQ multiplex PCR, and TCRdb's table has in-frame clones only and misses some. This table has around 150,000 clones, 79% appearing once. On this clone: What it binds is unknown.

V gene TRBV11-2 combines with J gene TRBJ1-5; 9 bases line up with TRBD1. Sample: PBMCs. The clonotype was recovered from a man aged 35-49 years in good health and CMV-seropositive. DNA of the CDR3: TGTGCCAGCAGCCGGACAGGGGATCGGAATCAGCCCCAGCATTTT. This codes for CASSRTGDRNQPQHF. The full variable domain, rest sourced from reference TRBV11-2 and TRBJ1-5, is EAGVAQSPRYKIIEKRQSVAFWCNPISGHATLYWYQQILGQGPKLLIQFQNNGVVDDSQLPKDRFSAERLKGVDSTLKIQPAKLEDSAVYLCASSRTGDRNQPQHFGDGTRLSIL.